The rows below give T cell receptor beta chains drawn from one sample of a study of human T cells and chemical hapten exposure. TCRdb called the RACE reads again in MiXCR, with one record for every CDR3 protein. The repertoire holds tens of thousands of distinct CDR3 sequences, with around 9.6% as singletons. The specimen comprised whole blood, sampled in connection with sensitization to the hapten diphenylcyclopropenone (DPC). The source is a woman in her 30s with alopecia areata. Some clones in this sample may be carry-over from other donors' samples. Each CDR3 is given with its conserved first and last residue. The order of the fields is J gene, clone size, D gene, V gene, CDR3 protein, CDR3 DNA. D genes are given only for firm matches. The listing skips clone size in some rows; elsewhere it reads once, few, many or a size class.

j_gene: TRBJ2-5
abundance: many
d_gene: NA
v_gene: TRBV29-1
CDR3aa: CSGETGRYKETQYF
CDR3nt: TGCAGCGGGGAGACGGGACGATATAAAGAGACCCAGTACTTC

j_gene: TRBJ2-7
abundance: many
d_gene: NA
v_gene: TRBV2
CDR3aa: CASSSISDSYEQYF
CDR3nt: TGTGCCAGCAGCTCGATTAGCGACTCCTACGAGCAGTACTTC

j_gene: TRBJ2-1
abundance: few
d_gene: NA
v_gene: TRBV28
CDR3aa: CASSHGGAQGSEQFF
CDR3nt: TGTGCCAGCAGTCATGGGGGGGCGCAGGGCAGTGAGCAGTTCTTC

j_gene: TRBJ2-1
abundance: many
d_gene: TRBD2
v_gene: TRBV20-1
CDR3aa: CSAIAGLAGGSSYNEQFF
CDR3nt: TGCAGTGCTATAGCGGGACTAGCGGGAGGGAGCTCCTACAATGAGCAGTTCTTC

j_gene: TRBJ1-2
abundance: many
d_gene: TRBD1
v_gene: TRBV25-1
CDR3aa: CASSERRPGTGGSRGYTF
CDR3nt: TGTGCCAGCAGTGAGCGGCGCCCAGGGACAGGGGGCTCGAGGGGCTACACCTTC

j_gene: TRBJ1-1
abundance: NA
d_gene: NA
v_gene: TRBV5-1
CDR3aa: CASSLGGKNTEAFF
CDR3nt: TGCGCCAGCAGCTTGGGGGGTAAGAACACTGAAGCTTTCTTT

j_gene: TRBJ2-7
abundance: many
d_gene: NA
v_gene: TRBV9
CDR3aa: CASSEKGTRDEQYF
CDR3nt: TGTGCCAGCAGCGAGAAGGGAACGAGGGACGAGCAGTACTTC

j_gene: TRBJ2-5
abundance: many
d_gene: NA
v_gene: TRBV16
CDR3aa: CASGRMAQETQYF
CDR3nt: TGTGCCAGCGGACGGATGGCTCAAGAGACCCAGTACTTC

j_gene: TRBJ2-1
abundance: many
d_gene: TRBD2
v_gene: TRBV11-2
CDR3aa: CASSLVPSGTGNEQFF
CDR3nt: TGTGCCAGCAGCTTAGTCCCTAGCGGGACTGGGAATGAGCAGTTCTTC

j_gene: TRBJ2-3
abundance: NA
d_gene: NA
v_gene: TRBV7-2
CDR3aa: CASSPDYLRTDTQYF
CDR3nt: TGTGCCAGCAGCCCAGACTACCTTAGGACAGATACGCAGTATTTT

j_gene: TRBJ2-2
abundance: many
d_gene: TRBD2
v_gene: TRBV4-1
CDR3aa: CASSQRASGSTGELFF
CDR3nt: TGCGCCAGCAGCCAAAGGGCTAGCGGGAGCACCGGGGAGCTGTTTTTT

j_gene: TRBJ2-1
abundance: once
d_gene: NA
v_gene: TRBV3-1
CDR3aa: CASSQVSRSNEQFF
CDR3nt: TGTGCCAGCAGCCAAGTCTCGAGGAGCAATGAGCAGTTCTTC

j_gene: TRBJ1-6
abundance: many
d_gene: NA
v_gene: TRBV27
CDR3aa: CASRGVGNNSPLHF
CDR3nt: TGTGCCAGCAGAGGGGTAGGGAATAATTCACCCCTCCACTTT

j_gene: TRBJ1-5
abundance: many
d_gene: TRBD1
v_gene: TRBV20-1
CDR3aa: CSAEGQGDNQPQHF
CDR3nt: TGCAGTGCTGAGGGACAGGGGGACAATCAGCCCCAGCATTTT

j_gene: TRBJ2-2
abundance: few
d_gene: NA
v_gene: TRBV4-3
CDR3aa: CASSQQGRANTGELFF
CDR3nt: TGCGCCAGCAGCCAACAGGGTCGAGCGAACACCGGGGAGCTGTTTTTT

j_gene: TRBJ2-1
abundance: NA
d_gene: TRBD1
v_gene: TRBV4-3
CDR3aa: CASSQDERTGGRNEQFF
CDR3nt: TGCGCCAGCAGCCAAGACGAGCGGACAGGGGGCCGGAATGAGCAGTTCTTC

j_gene: TRBJ1-1
abundance: many
d_gene: NA
v_gene: TRBV7-6
CDR3aa: CASSLDRRPNTEAFF
CDR3nt: TGTGCCAGCAGCTTAGATCGCCGGCCGAACACTGAAGCTTTCTTT

j_gene: TRBJ1-1
abundance: many
d_gene: TRBD1
v_gene: TRBV29-1
CDR3aa: CSVPTGGKTEAFF
CDR3nt: TGCAGCGTGCCGACAGGGGGCAAAACTGAAGCTTTCTTT

j_gene: TRBJ1-1
abundance: NA
d_gene: NA
v_gene: TRBV4-3
CDR3aa: CASSQTGNTEAFF
CDR3nt: TGCGCCAGCAGCCAAACAGGTAACACTGAAGCTTTCTTT

j_gene: TRBJ1-2
abundance: many
d_gene: NA
v_gene: TRBV4-2
CDR3aa: CASSEQERNYGYTF
CDR3nt: TGTGCCAGCAGCGAACAGGAGAGGAACTATGGCTACACCTTC

j_gene: TRBJ1-5
abundance: many
d_gene: NA
v_gene: TRBV7-9
CDR3aa: CASSQPDQPQHF
CDR3nt: TGTGCCAGCAGCCAGCCGGATCAGCCCCAGCATTTT

j_gene: TRBJ2-4
abundance: many
d_gene: NA
v_gene: TRBV6-2/TRBV6-3
CDR3aa: CASSYLDSAKNIQYF
CDR3nt: TGTGCCAGCAGTTACCTGGACTCAGCCAAAAACATTCAGTACTTC

j_gene: TRBJ2-3
abundance: many
d_gene: NA
v_gene: TRBV29-1
CDR3aa: CSVVGGPDTQYF
CDR3nt: TGCAGCGTTGTGGGGGGGCCGGATACGCAGTATTTT

j_gene: TRBJ1-1
abundance: NA
d_gene: NA
v_gene: TRBV20-1
CDR3aa: CSASPLPRADEAFF
CDR3nt: TGCAGTGCTAGTCCCTTGCCCAGGGCAGATGAAGCTTTCTTT

j_gene: TRBJ1-5
abundance: many
d_gene: TRBD1
v_gene: TRBV4-2
CDR3aa: CASSQTTGDSQPQHF
CDR3nt: TGTGCCAGCAGCCAGACAACAGGGGATTCTCAGCCCCAGCATTTT

j_gene: TRBJ2-7
abundance: few
d_gene: NA
v_gene: TRBV28
CDR3aa: CASSSGTTYEQYF
CDR3nt: TGTGCCAGCAGTTCTGGGACAACCTACGAGCAGTACTTC

j_gene: TRBJ2-7
abundance: many
d_gene: TRBD1
v_gene: TRBV12-3/TRBV12-4
CDR3aa: CASVSSGTGGDEQYF
CDR3nt: TGTGCCAGCGTTTCTTCCGGGACAGGGGGCGACGAGCAGTACTTC

j_gene: TRBJ2-1
abundance: many
d_gene: TRBD2
v_gene: TRBV24-1
CDR3aa: CATSAFTGGSGDEQFF
CDR3nt: TGTGCCACCAGTGCCTTTACAGGCGGGAGTGGGGATGAGCAGTTCTTC

j_gene: TRBJ2-1
abundance: many
d_gene: NA
v_gene: TRBV4-2
CDR3aa: CASSQVSSEQFF
CDR3nt: TGTGCCAGCAGCCAAGTTTCCAGTGAGCAGTTCTTC

j_gene: TRBJ2-7
abundance: many
d_gene: TRBD2
v_gene: TRBV20-1
CDR3aa: CSALLTSGGPYEQYF
CDR3nt: TGCAGTGCTTTACTGACTAGCGGGGGTCCCTACGAGCAGTACTTC

j_gene: TRBJ1-5
abundance: many
d_gene: NA
v_gene: TRBV30
CDR3aa: CAWSYSQGQPQHF
CDR3nt: TGTGCCTGGAGTTACTCTCAGGGGCAGCCCCAGCATTTT